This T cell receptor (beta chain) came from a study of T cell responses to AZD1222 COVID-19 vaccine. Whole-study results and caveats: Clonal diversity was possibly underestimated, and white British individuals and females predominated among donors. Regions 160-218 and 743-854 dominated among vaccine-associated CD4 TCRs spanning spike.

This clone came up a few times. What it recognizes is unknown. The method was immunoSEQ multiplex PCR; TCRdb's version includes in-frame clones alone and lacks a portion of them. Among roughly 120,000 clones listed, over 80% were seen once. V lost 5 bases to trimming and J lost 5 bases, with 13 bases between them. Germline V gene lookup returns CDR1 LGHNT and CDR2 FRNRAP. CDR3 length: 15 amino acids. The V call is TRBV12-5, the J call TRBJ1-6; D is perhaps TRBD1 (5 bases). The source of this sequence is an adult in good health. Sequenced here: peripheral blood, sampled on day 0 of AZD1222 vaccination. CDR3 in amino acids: CASGIRGGDNSPLHF. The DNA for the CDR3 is TGTGCTAGTGGTATCCGTGGAGGGGATAATTCACCCCTCCACTTT.